The rows below give T cell receptor beta chains drawn from one sample of a study of T cell responses to AZD1222 COVID-19 vaccine. Here immunoSEQ multiplex PCR was the method, and the copy in TCRdb shows in-frame clones only, minus some. The table records 70,000 or so clones, around 82% of them present only once. The material was peripheral blood, obtained 28 days after the second AZD1222 dose. The receptor source for this set is an adult who received the AZD1222 COVID-19 vaccine. The CDR3 runs from the conserved cysteine through the conserved F or W. The order of the fields is D gene, V gene, clone size, J gene, CDR3 protein, CDR3 DNA. A D gene is named only where the DNA matches it firmly. Size tells how often a clone was seen (once, few, many) or the class of an expanded clone, and some rows leave it out.

d_gene: .
v_gene: TRBV12-3/TRBV12-4
abundance: .
j_gene: TRBJ1-1
CDR3aa: CASSPLGRAEAFF
CDR3nt: TGTGCCAGCAGTCCTCTCGGGCGGGCTGAAGCTTTCTTT

d_gene: .
v_gene: TRBV9
abundance: .
j_gene: TRBJ1-5
CDR3aa: CASSVASGDQPQHF
CDR3nt: TGTGCCAGCAGCGTAGCGTCAGGGGATCAGCCCCAGCATTTT

d_gene: .
v_gene: TRBV13
abundance: once
j_gene: TRBJ2-2
CDR3aa: CASSLRDGGGGELFF
CDR3nt: TGTGCCAGCAGCTTAAGGGACGGAGGAGGCGGGGAGCTGTTTTTT

d_gene: .
v_gene: TRBV27
abundance: few
j_gene: TRBJ1-2
CDR3aa: CASSLKASTNYGYTF
CDR3nt: TGTGCCAGCAGTTTAAAAGCATCAACTAACTATGGCTACACCTTC

d_gene: TRBD1
v_gene: TRBV5-1
abundance: .
j_gene: TRBJ2-2
CDR3aa: CASSSAGTVNTGELFF
CDR3nt: TGCGCCAGCAGCTCTGCCGGGACAGTGAACACCGGGGAGCTGTTTTTT

d_gene: TRBD2
v_gene: TRBV24-1
abundance: .
j_gene: TRBJ2-5
CDR3aa: CATSDLGLAGVTEETQYF
CDR3nt: TGTGCCACCAGTGACCTCGGACTAGCGGGGGTCACTGAAGAGACCCAGTACTTC

d_gene: TRBD1
v_gene: TRBV19
abundance: .
j_gene: TRBJ1-2
CDR3aa: CASSMWTGGNYGYTF
CDR3nt: TGTGCCAGTAGCATGTGGACAGGGGGCAACTATGGCTACACCTTC

d_gene: .
v_gene: TRBV21-1
abundance: .
j_gene: TRBJ2-1
CDR3aa: CASSKRFSSYNEQFF
CDR3nt: TGTGCCAGCAGCAAGAGGTTTAGTTCCTACAATGAGCAGTTCTTC

d_gene: TRBD1
v_gene: TRBV3-1/TRBV3-2
abundance: .
j_gene: TRBJ2-7
CDR3aa: CASSKRGGASYEQYF
CDR3nt: TGTGCCAGCAGCAAACGAGGGGGCGCGTCCTACGAGCAGTACTTC

d_gene: TRBD1
v_gene: TRBV29-1
abundance: .
j_gene: TRBJ2-2
CDR3aa: CSVVDRGKGDTGELFF
CDR3nt: TGCAGCGTTGTTGACAGGGGGAAAGGGGACACCGGGGAGCTGTTTTTT

d_gene: TRBD1
v_gene: TRBV5-1
abundance: once
j_gene: TRBJ2-3
CDR3aa: CASSLGQGQPDTQYF
CDR3nt: TGCGCCAGCAGCTTGGGCCAGGGACAGCCGGATACGCAGTATTTT

d_gene: TRBD1
v_gene: TRBV7-2
abundance: .
j_gene: TRBJ1-1
CDR3aa: CASSLAGGRLNTEAFF
CDR3nt: TGTGCCAGCAGCTTAGCAGGGGGCCGGCTAAACACTGAAGCTTTCTTT

d_gene: TRBD2
v_gene: TRBV7-2
abundance: .
j_gene: TRBJ2-7
CDR3aa: CASADWGGERSYEQYF
CDR3nt: TGTGCCAGCGCAGATTGGGGGGGTGAGAGGTCCTACGAGCAGTACTTC

d_gene: TRBD1
v_gene: TRBV7-9
abundance: .
j_gene: TRBJ1-1
CDR3aa: CASSSQGAITEAFF
CDR3nt: TGTGCCAGCAGCTCGCAGGGGGCAATCACTGAAGCTTTCTTT

d_gene: .
v_gene: TRBV5-1
abundance: .
j_gene: TRBJ2-3
CDR3aa: CASSLRGRRGDTQYF
CDR3nt: TGCGCCAGCAGCTTGAGAGGTCGTAGGGGGGATACGCAGTATTTT

d_gene: TRBD1
v_gene: TRBV6-2/TRBV6-3
abundance: .
j_gene: TRBJ2-6
CDR3aa: CASSYSTGTAVSGANVLTF
CDR3nt: TGTGCCAGCAGTTACTCTACCGGGACAGCCGTCTCTGGGGCCAACGTCCTGACTTTC

d_gene: .
v_gene: TRBV19
abundance: few
j_gene: TRBJ1-5
CDR3aa: CASIQSQQPNQPQHF
CDR3nt: TGTGCCAGTATTCAAAGTCAGCAGCCCAATCAGCCCCAGCATTTT

d_gene: TRBD1
v_gene: TRBV10-3
abundance: .
j_gene: TRBJ2-5
CDR3aa: CAISVRTGEKETQYF
CDR3nt: TGTGCCATCAGTGTTAGGACAGGGGAGAAAGAGACCCAGTACTTC

d_gene: .
v_gene: TRBV4-3
abundance: .
j_gene: TRBJ2-2
CDR3aa: CASSQVGRGTGELFF
CDR3nt: TGCGCCAGCAGCCAAGTGGGCAGGGGAACCGGGGAGCTGTTTTTT

d_gene: .
v_gene: TRBV2
abundance: .
j_gene: TRBJ1-4
CDR3aa: CASSFSNEKLFF
CDR3nt: TGTGCCAGCAGTTTCTCTAATGAAAAACTGTTTTTT

d_gene: .
v_gene: TRBV18
abundance: .
j_gene: TRBJ2-7
CDR3aa: CASSPGGSSYEQYF
CDR3nt: TGTGCCAGCTCACCAGGGGGCAGCTCCTACGAGCAGTACTTC

d_gene: .
v_gene: TRBV19
abundance: .
j_gene: TRBJ2-7
CDR3aa: CASRPVGDRDEQYF
CDR3nt: TGTGCCAGCAGACCCGTTGGGGACCGAGACGAGCAGTACTTC

d_gene: .
v_gene: TRBV19
abundance: .
j_gene: TRBJ1-2
CDR3aa: CASRPGGADYTF
CDR3nt: TGTGCCAGTCGGCCGGGAGGGGCGGACTACACCTTC

d_gene: .
v_gene: TRBV4-1
abundance: .
j_gene: TRBJ2-7
CDR3aa: CASSQERTGSSYEQYF
CDR3nt: TGCGCCAGCAGCCAAGAACGTACAGGGAGCTCCTACGAGCAGTACTTC

d_gene: .
v_gene: TRBV25-1
abundance: .
j_gene: TRBJ1-4
CDR3aa: CASSEWWGSDEKLFF
CDR3nt: TGTGCCAGCAGTGAATGGTGGGGGAGTGATGAAAAACTGTTTTTT

d_gene: TRBD1
v_gene: TRBV7-8
abundance: medium-sized
j_gene: TRBJ1-5
CDR3aa: CASTGQGSQPQHF
CDR3nt: TGTGCCAGCACAGGACAGGGTAGTCAGCCCCAGCATTTT

d_gene: TRBD1
v_gene: TRBV23-1
abundance: .
j_gene: TRBJ1-1
CDR3aa: CASSPTGVGTEAFF
CDR3nt: TGCGCCAGCAGCCCGACAGGGGTCGGCACTGAAGCTTTCTTT

d_gene: .
v_gene: TRBV19
abundance: once
j_gene: TRBJ1-4
CDR3aa: CASSVGGASNEKLFF
CDR3nt: TGTGCCAGTAGTGTAGGGGGGGCCTCTAATGAAAAACTGTTTTTT

d_gene: .
v_gene: TRBV11-2
abundance: .
j_gene: TRBJ2-2
CDR3aa: CASSLGVRTNTGELFF
CDR3nt: TGTGCCAGCAGCTTAGGTGTCAGAACGAACACCGGGGAGCTGTTTTTT

d_gene: .
v_gene: TRBV4-1
abundance: .
j_gene: TRBJ1-6
CDR3aa: CASSQQRNSPLHF
CDR3nt: TGCGCCAGCAGCCAACAAAGAAATTCACCCCTCCACTTT

d_gene: .
v_gene: TRBV11-3
abundance: .
j_gene: TRBJ2-2
CDR3aa: CASSPMAGHVTGELFF
CDR3nt: TGTGCCAGCAGCCCGATGGCGGGACACGTAACCGGGGAGCTGTTTTTT

d_gene: TRBD2
v_gene: TRBV7-9
abundance: .
j_gene: TRBJ2-5
CDR3aa: CASSFGLAGDQETQYF
CDR3nt: TGTGCCAGCAGCTTCGGTCTAGCGGGGGACCAAGAGACCCAGTACTTC

d_gene: TRBD1
v_gene: TRBV2
abundance: .
j_gene: TRBJ1-5
CDR3aa: CASSDRQGASQPQHF
CDR3nt: TGTGCCAGCAGTGATAGACAGGGGGCCAGTCAGCCCCAGCATTTT

d_gene: .
v_gene: TRBV6-5
abundance: .
j_gene: TRBJ2-7
CDR3aa: CATLSKSNNEQYF
CDR3nt: TGTGCCACCCTTAGCAAGTCTAACAACGAGCAGTACTTC

d_gene: .
v_gene: TRBV11-2
abundance: .
j_gene: TRBJ2-5
CDR3aa: CASSVQGGETQYF
CDR3nt: TGTGCCAGCAGCGTTCAGGGGGGAGAGACCCAGTACTTC

d_gene: TRBD2
v_gene: TRBV7-2
abundance: .
j_gene: TRBJ2-7
CDR3aa: CASSLSSGASYEQYF
CDR3nt: TGTGCCAGCAGCTTATCTAGCGGGGCATCCTACGAGCAGTACTTC

d_gene: TRBD1
v_gene: TRBV28
abundance: .
j_gene: TRBJ1-2
CDR3aa: CASSSRQSAVRQGAGYGYTF
CDR3nt: TGTGCCAGCAGTTCGCGCCAGAGTGCTGTACGACAGGGGGCTGGCTATGGCTACACCTTC

d_gene: TRBD1
v_gene: TRBV10-3
abundance: few
j_gene: TRBJ1-5
CDR3aa: CAISDPGQGSNQPQHF
CDR3nt: TGTGCCATCAGTGACCCGGGACAGGGGAGCAATCAGCCCCAGCATTTT

d_gene: .
v_gene: TRBV5-1
abundance: .
j_gene: TRBJ1-6
CDR3aa: CASSTGTRGNSPLHF
CDR3nt: TGCGCCAGCAGCACCGGGACCCGAGGGAATTCACCCCTCCACTTT

d_gene: .
v_gene: TRBV6-6
abundance: .
j_gene: TRBJ2-5
CDR3aa: CASSLSEPIEEETQYF
CDR3nt: TGTGCCAGCAGTCTAAGCGAACCAATCGAGGAAGAGACCCAGTACTTC

d_gene: .
v_gene: TRBV4-1
abundance: .
j_gene: TRBJ2-7
CDR3aa: CASSQTGTSYYEQYF
CDR3nt: TGCGCCAGCAGCCAAACCGGGACAAGTTACTACGAGCAGTACTTC